This paragraph covers one TCR beta chain sequence. Its antigen is unknown. CDR1 MNHNS and CDR2 SASEGT come from the germline V gene. The junction had 6 bases not matched to a gene; V was cut back by 4 bases and J by 4 bases. This CDR3 has 15 amino acids. This record comes from a study of cytomegalovirus exposure and HLA in healthy donors. Broader study findings: Apparent HLA restriction characterized most CMV-associated TCR beta chains in a later analysis. 164 TCR beta chains were listed as cytomegalovirus-associated.

With 60 Vbeta and 13 Jbeta primers, the PCR was carried out. Authors' processing steps: Roughly 76 million unique TCR beta chains, roughly 11 million of them shared, were counted by a later analysis. Profiled with immunoSEQ multiplex PCR; TCRdb holds only in-frame clones, not every one. From that table come the V and J calls and clone size; the DNA was used to work out D and trimming. Its listing shows fewer than 150,000 clones. Healthy bone marrow donors made up the donors. The chain has TRBV6-1 and TRBJ2-2; 7 nucleotides match TRBD2. The TCR was taken from a man aged 18 to 29 in good health and CMV-seronegative. The source material was PBMCs. CDR3 DNA sequence: TGTGCCAGCAGTGGATTGGGGGGGTCCACCGGGGAGCTGTTTTTT. It encodes CASSGLGGSTGELFF.